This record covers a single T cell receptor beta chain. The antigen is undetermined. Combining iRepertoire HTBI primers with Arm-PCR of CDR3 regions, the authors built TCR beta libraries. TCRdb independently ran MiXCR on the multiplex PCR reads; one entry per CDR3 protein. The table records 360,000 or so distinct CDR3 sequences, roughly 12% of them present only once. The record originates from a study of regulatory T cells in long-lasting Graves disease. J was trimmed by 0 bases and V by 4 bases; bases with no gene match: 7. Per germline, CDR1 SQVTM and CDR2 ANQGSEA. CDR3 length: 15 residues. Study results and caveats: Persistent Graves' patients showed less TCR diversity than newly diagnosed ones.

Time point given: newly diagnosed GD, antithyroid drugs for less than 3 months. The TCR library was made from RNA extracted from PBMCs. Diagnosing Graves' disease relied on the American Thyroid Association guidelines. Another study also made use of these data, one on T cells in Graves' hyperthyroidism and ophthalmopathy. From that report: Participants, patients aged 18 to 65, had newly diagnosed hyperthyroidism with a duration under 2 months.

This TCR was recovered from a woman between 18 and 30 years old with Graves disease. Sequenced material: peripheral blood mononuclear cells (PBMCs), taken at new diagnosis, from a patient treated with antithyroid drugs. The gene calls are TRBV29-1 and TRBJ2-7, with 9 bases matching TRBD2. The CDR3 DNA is TGCAGCGTTGCATCGAAGCGGGAGGCCTCCTACGAGCAGTACTTC. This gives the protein CSVASKREASYEQYF.